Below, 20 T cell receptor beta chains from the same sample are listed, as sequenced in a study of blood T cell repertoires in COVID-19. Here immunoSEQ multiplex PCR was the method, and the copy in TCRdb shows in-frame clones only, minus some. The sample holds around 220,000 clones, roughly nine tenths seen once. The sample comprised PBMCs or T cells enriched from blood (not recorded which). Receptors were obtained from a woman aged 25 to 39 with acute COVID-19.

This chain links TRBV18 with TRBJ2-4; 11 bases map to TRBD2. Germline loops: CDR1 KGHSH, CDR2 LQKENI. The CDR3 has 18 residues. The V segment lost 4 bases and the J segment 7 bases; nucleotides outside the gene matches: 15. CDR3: CASSLDTSGSVGRNIQYF. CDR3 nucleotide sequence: TGTGCCAGCTCACTGGATACTAGCGGGAGCGTCGGGAGGAACATTCAGTACTTC.

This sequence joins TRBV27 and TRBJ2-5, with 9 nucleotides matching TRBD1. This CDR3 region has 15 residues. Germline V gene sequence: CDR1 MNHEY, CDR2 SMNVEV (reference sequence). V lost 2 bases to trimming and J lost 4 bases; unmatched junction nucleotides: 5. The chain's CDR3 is CASSLDGQGTETQYF. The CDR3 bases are TGTGCCAGCAGTTTAGACGGACAGGGGACAGAGACCCAGTACTTC.

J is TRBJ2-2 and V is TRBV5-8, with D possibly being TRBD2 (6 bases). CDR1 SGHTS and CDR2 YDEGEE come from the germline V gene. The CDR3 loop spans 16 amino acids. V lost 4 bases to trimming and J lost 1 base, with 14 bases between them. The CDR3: CASSQSTRVNTGELFF. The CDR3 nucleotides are TGTGCCAGCAGCCAATCGACTAGGGTGAACACCGGGGAGCTGTTTTTT.

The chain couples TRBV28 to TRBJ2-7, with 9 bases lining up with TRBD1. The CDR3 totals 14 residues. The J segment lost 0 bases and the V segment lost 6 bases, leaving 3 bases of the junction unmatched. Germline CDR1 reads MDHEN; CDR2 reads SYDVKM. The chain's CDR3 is CASRKTGGSYEQYF. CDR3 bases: TGTGCCAGCAGAAAGACAGGGGGCTCCTACGAGCAGTACTTC.

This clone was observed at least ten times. DNA of the CDR3: TGTGCCAGCAGTGAACGTGAGGGGGCCTATTCACCCCTCCACTTT. Amino acid sequence: CASSEREGAYSPLHF. This chain joins TRBV2 and TRBJ1-6, with TRBD1 identical over 7 bases. The CDR3 is made up of 15 amino acids. The trim removed 2 bases at V and 8 bases at J, leaving 6 bases unmatched. Germline V gene lookup returns CDR1 SNHLY and CDR2 FYNNEI.

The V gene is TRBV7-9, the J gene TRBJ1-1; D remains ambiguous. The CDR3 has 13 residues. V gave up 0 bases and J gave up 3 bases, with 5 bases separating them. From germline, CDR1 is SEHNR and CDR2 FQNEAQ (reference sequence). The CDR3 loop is CASSLAQDTEAFF. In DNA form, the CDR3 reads TGTGCCAGCAGCTTAGCGCAGGACACTGAAGCTTTCTTT.

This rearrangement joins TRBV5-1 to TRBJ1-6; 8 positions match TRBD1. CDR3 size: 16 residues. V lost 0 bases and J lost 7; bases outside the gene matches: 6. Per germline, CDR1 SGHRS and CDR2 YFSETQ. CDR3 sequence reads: CASSLESRGLNSPLHF. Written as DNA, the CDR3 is TGCGCCAGCAGCTTGGAAAGCAGGGGGCTCAATTCACCCCTCCACTTT.

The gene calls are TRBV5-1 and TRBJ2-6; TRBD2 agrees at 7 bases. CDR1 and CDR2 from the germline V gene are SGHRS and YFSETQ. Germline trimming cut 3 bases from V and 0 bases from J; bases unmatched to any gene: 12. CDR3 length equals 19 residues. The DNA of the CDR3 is TGCGCCAGCAGCTCATGGGGGGGAGCCGGGCCCTCTGGGGCCAACGTCCTGACTTTC. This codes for CASSSWGGAGPSGANVLTF. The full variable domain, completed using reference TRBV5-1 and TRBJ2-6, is KAGVTQTPRYLIKTRGQQVTLSCSPISGHRSVSWYQQTPGQGLQFLFEYFSETQRNKGNFPGRFSGRQFSNSRSEMNVSTLELGDSALYLCASSSWGGAGPSGANVLTFGAGSRLTVL.

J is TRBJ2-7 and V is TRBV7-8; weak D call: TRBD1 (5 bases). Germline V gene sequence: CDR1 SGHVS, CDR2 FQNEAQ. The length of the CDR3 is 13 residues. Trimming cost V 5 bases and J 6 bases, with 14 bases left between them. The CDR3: CASSLGHAAEQYF. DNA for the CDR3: TGTGCCAGCAGCCTCGGACATGCCGCCGAGCAGTACTTC.

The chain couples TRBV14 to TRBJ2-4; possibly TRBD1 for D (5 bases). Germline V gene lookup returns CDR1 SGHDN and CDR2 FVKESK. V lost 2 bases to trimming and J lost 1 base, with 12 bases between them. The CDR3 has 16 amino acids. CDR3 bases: TGTGCCAGCAGCCAACGGCAGGGTGGGGCCAAAAACATTCAGTACTTC. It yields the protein CASSQRQGGAKNIQYF.

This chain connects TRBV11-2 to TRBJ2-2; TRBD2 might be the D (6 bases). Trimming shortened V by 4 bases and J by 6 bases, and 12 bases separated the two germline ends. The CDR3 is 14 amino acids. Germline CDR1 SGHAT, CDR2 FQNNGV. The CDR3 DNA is TGTGCCAGCAGCTCCAGGCCGGGGGCCGGGGAGCTGTTTTTT. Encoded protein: CASSSRPGAGELFF.

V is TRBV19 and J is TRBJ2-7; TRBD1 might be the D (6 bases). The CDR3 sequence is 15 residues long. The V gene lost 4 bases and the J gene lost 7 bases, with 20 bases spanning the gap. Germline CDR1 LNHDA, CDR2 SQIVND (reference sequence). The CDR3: CASSNNWGPSGEQYF. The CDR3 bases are TGTGCCAGTAGTAACAATTGGGGGCCATCGGGGGAGCAGTACTTC.

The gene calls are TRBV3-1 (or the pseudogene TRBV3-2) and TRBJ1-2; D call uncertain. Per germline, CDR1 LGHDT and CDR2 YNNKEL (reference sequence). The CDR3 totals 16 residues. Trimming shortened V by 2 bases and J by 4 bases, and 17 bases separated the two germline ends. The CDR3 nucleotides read TGTGCCAGCAGCCAATGGGTCGGAGTACTAACCTATGGCTACACCTTC. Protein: CASSQWVGVLTYGYTF.

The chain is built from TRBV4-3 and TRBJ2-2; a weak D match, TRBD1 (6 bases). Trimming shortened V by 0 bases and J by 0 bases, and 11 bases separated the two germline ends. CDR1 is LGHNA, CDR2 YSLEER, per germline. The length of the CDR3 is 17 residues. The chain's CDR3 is CASSQDVGAANTGELFF. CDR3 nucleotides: TGCGCCAGCAGCCAAGATGTGGGGGCGGCGAACACCGGGGAGCTGTTTTTT.

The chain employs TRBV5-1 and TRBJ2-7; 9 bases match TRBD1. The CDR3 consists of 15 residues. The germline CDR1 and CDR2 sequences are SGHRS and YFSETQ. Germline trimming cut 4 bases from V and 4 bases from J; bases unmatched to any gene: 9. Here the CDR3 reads CASSVGTGKGYEQYF. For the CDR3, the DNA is TGCGCCAGCAGCGTTGGGACAGGGAAGGGGTACGAGCAGTACTTC.

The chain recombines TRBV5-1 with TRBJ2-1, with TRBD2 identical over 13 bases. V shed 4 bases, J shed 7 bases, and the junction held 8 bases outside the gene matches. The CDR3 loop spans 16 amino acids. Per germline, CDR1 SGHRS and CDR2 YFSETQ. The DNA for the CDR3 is TGCGCCAGCAGCACCGAACTAGCGGGGGGGCTAAATGAGCAGTTCTTC. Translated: CASSTELAGGLNEQFF.

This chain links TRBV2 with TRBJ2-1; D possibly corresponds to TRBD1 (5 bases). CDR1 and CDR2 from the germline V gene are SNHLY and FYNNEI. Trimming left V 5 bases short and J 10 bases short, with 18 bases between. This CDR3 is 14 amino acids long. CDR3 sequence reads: CASSMTVITSEQFF. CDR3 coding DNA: TGTGCCAGCAGTATGACAGTGATTACAAGCGAGCAGTTCTTC.

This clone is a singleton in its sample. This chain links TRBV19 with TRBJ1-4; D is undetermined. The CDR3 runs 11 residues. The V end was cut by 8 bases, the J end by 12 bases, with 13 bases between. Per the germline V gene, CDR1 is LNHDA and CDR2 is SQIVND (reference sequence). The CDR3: CASSFGPELFF. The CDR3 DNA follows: TGTGCCAGTTCATTTGGTCCGGAACTGTTTTTT.

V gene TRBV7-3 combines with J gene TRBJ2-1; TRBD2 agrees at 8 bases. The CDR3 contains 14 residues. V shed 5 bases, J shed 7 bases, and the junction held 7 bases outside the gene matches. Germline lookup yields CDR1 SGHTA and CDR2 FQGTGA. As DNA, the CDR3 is TGTGCCAGCAGCCATAGCGGGGTAAGGAATGAGCAGTTCTTC. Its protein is CASSHSGVRNEQFF.

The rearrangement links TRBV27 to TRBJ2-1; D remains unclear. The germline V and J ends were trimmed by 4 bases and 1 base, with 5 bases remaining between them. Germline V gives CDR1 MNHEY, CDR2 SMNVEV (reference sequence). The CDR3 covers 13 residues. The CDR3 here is CASSSGSYNEQFF. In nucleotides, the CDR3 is TGTGCCAGCAGTTCCGGGTCCTACAATGAGCAGTTCTTC.